The source of this T cell receptor beta chain is a study of vaccination effects on CD4 cells after COVID-19 (dated by TCRdb to between 2021 and 2024). With respect to the entire study: Two doses of either the BNT162b2 or the mRNA-1273 mRNA SARS-CoV-2 vaccine were administered to participants. In both COVID-19 convalescent patients and infection-naive vaccine recipients, the study compared SARS-CoV-2 spike-specific CD4+ TCR repertoires from before mRNA vaccination with those from after it. Altogether, roughly 10 COVID-19 convalescent patients and several SARS-CoV-2-naive healthy vaccine recipients made up the full study. The Oncomine TCR Beta short-read assay on an Illumina iSeq 100 was used to sequence cultures from other donors in the study.

The ViraFEST assay stimulated PBMC with viral peptide pools and then used TCR sequencing to identify antigen-specific CD4+ T cell clonotypes by expansion. After around 10 days of culture, CD4+ T cells were isolated with the EasySep CD4+ T cell isolation kit. Healthy vaccine recipients had no prior SARS-CoV-2 infection, confirmed by negative nucleocapsid antibodies before and after vaccination. Approximately 2 million PBMC per well were cultured with about 9 ug/ml peptides in IMDM containing around 5% human AB serum, approximately 9.9 IU/ml IL-2 and gentamicin. On days 3 and 7, half of the culture medium was replaced with fresh IL-2-containing medium. Each peptide stimulation condition was cultured in triplicate wells unless otherwise noted. PBMC were separated from whole blood using Ficoll-Paque Plus gradient centrifugation and were then either cryopreserved at -140C or used fresh. The overlapping peptide pools covered the spike proteins of SARS-CoV-2 as well as those of the common cold coronaviruses HCoV-NL63, HCoV-OC43 and HCoV-229E. The QIAamp micro DNA kit was used to extract genomic DNA from the cultured CD4+ T cells.

Overall study results and their limits: The study was limited by a small number of convalescent patients, and early post-infection timepoints were lacking. In healthy vaccine recipients, vaccine-induced clones were almost all SARS-CoV-2 mono-reactive, with only 1 of 255 cross-reactive with common cold coronaviruses. Clones induced by infection and clones induced by vaccination both contracted markedly at late timepoints after vaccination, which fits with T cell responses waning over time.

This clone occurred once. Its antigen target is currently unknown. Nothing much larger sits one base from this clone, and base qualities are not available. The library was obtained by the immunoSEQ multiplex PCR assay. DNA from the cultured, isolated CD4+ T cells was subjected to TCR beta CDR3 sequencing. The authors' analysis ran thus. The analysis removed non-productive TCR sequences, trimmed reads to the CDR3 region, and retained only CDR3s that were 7 or more amino acids long. Antigen-specific clonotypes were identified with the MANAFEST web app by comparing expansion in peptide wells against reference cultures. For clones to be considered positive, expansion at FDR<0.05 versus reference and all other wells, an odds ratio above 5, and a frequency above 0.1% in two replicate wells were required. Cross-reactive clonotypes were defined as significantly expanded in SARS-CoV-2 spike wells and in at least one common cold coronavirus spike condition. Levenshtein distance calculated with the stringdist R package was used to assess CDR3 similarity, and unrooted trees were constructed with ape in R 3.6.1. Entries here come from immuneACCESS through TCRdb and include only in-frame sequences with V and J called. Some clones fail to appear in such tables; in the studies checked, an unresolved V gene covers under half of the shortfall, and the cause of the remainder is unknown. V, J and clone size were drawn from that table, and D and trimming were deduced from the DNA. This sample has some 30,000 clones in its table, and 72% of those were observed once. Clones ranked in the top ten supply under 12% of the sample.

The source was CD4+ T cells from PBMCs cultured with SARS-CoV-2 spike peptides, collected before COVID-19 vaccination. This specimen's cell subset or site label, interpreted: SARS-CoV-2 spike overlapping peptide pool stimulation. The sequence was collected from a human donor who received a COVID-19 vaccine.

The CDR3 region reads CASTRRRGYEQYF. The DNA sequence is as follows: TGTGCCAGCACCCGCCGGAGGGGGTACGAGCAGTACTTC. This receptor chain uses TRBV5-6 and TRBJ2-7; the D assignment is uncertain and may be TRBD1 or TRBD2, with 6 bases supporting each. Measured from the cysteine to the phenylalanine, the CDR3 is 13 residues long. Only CDR3 DNA remains: 39 bases, in frame from the first base. The germline V gene sets CDR1 to SGHDT and CDR2 to YYEEEE. Trimming costs V 6 bases and J 4 bases, and their ends lie 14 bases apart.